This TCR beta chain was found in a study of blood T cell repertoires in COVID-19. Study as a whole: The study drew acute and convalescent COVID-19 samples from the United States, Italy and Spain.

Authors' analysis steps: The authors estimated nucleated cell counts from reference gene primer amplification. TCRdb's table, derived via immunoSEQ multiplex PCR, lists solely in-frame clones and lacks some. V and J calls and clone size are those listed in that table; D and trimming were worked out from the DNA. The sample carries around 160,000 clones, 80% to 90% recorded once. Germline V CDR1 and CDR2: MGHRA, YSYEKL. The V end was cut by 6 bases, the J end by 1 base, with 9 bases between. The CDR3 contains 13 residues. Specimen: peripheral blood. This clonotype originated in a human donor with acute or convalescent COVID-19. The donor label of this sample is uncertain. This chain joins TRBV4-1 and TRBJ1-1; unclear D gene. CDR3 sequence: CASSSTPNTEAFF. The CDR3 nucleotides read TGCGCCAGCAGTTCCACACCGAACACTGAAGCTTTCTTT.